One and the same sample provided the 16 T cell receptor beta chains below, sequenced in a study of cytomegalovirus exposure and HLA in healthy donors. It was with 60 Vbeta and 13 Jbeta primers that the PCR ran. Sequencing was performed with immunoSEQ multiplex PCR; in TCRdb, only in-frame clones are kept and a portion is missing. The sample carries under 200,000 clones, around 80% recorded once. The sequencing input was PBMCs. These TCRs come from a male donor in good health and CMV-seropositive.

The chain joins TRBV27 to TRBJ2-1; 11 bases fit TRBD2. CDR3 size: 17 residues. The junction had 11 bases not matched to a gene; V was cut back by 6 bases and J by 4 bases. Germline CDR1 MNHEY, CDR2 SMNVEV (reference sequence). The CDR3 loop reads CASRRTWLAGGYNEQFF. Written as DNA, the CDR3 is TGTGCCAGCAGACGCACATGGCTAGCGGGAGGTTACAATGAGCAGTTCTTC.

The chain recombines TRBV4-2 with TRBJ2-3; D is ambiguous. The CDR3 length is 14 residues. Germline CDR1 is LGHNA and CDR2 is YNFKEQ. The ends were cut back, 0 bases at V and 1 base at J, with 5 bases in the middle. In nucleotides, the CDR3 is TGTGCCAGCAGCCAAGAGGGCGGCACAGATACGCAGTATTTT. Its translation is CASSQEGGTDTQYF.

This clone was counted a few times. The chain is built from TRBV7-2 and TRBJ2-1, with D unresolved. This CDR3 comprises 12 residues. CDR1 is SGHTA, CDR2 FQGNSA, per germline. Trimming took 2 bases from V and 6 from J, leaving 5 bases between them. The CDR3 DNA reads TGTGCCAGCAGCTTACGAGTCAATGAGCAGTTCTTC. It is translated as CASSLRVNEQFF.

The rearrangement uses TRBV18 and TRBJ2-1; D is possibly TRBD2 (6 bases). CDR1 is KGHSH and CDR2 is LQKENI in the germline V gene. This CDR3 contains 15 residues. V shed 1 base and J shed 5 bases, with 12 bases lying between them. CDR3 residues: CASSPRRESHNEQFF. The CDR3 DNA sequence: TGTGCCAGCTCACCACGGCGGGAATCGCACAATGAGCAGTTCTTC.

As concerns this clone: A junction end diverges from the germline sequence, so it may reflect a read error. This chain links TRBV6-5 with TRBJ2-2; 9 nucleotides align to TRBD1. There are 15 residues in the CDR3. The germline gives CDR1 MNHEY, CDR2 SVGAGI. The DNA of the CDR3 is TGTGCCGGCAGTTACGGGACAGGGCGAGCCGGGGAGCTGTTTTTT. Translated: CAGSYGTGRAGELFF.

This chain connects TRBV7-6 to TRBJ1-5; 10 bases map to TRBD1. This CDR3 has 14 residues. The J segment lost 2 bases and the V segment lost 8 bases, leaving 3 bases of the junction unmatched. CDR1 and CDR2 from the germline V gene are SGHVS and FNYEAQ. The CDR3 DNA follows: TGTGCCAGCGGGACAGGGGTAGGCAATCAGCCCCAGCATTTT. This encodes CASGTGVGNQPQHF.

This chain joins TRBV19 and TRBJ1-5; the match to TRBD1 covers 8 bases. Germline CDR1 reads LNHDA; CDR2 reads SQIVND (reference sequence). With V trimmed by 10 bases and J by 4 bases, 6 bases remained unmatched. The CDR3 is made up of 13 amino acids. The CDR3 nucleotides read TGTGCCACCTGGGACAGGAAAAATCAGCCCCAGCATTTT. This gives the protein CATWDRKNQPQHF.

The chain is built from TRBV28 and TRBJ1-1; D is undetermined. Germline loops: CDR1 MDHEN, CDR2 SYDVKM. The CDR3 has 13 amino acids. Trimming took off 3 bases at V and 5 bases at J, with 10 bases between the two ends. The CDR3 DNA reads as TGTGCCAGCAGTTTGGGCCGAAGAACTGAAGCTTTCTTT. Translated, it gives CASSLGRRTEAFF.

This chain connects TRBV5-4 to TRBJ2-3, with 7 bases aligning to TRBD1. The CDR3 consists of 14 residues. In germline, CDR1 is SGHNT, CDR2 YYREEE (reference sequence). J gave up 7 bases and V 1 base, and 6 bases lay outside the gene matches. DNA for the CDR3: TGTGCCAGCAGCTTGAATAGGGGGCCGAATACGCAGTATTTT. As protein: CASSLNRGPNTQYF.

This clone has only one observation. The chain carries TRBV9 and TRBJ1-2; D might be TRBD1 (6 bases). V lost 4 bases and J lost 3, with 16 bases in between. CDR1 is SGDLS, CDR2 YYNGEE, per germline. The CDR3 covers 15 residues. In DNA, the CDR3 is TGTGCCAGCAGCCCCAAACCGGACAGCTACTATGGCTACACCTTC. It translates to CASSPKPDSYYGYTF.

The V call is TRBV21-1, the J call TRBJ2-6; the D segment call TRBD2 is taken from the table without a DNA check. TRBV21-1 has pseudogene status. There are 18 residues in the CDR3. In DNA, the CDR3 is TGTGCCAGCAGCAAAGGGATCTCAGCGGGCTCTGGGGCCAACGTCCTGACTTTC. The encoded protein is CASSKGISAGSGANVLTF.

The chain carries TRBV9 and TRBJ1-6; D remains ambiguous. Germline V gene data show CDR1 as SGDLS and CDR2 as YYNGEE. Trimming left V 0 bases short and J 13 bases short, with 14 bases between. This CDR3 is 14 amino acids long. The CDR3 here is CASSVASDMSPLHF. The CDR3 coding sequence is TGTGCCAGCAGCGTAGCATCAGATATGTCGCCCCTCCACTTT.

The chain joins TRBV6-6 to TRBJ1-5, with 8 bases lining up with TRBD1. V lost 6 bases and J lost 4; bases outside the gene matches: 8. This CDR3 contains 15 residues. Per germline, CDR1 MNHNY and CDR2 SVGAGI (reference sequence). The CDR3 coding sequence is TGTGCCAGCAGCACCGACAGGGGAGGGAATCAGCCCCAGCATTTT. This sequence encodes CASSTDRGGNQPQHF.

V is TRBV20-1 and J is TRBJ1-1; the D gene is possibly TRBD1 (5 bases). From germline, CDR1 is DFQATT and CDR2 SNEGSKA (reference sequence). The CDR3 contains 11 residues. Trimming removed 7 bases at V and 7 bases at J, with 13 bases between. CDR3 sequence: CSVPKQGEAFF. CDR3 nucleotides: TGCAGTGTCCCGAAGCAGGGTGAAGCTTTCTTT.

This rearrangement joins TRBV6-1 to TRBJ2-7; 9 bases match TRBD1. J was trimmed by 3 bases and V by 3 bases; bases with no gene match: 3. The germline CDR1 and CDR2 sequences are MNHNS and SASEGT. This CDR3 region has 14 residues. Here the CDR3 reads CASSDWTGDYEQYF. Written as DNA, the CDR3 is TGTGCCAGCAGTGACTGGACAGGGGACTACGAGCAGTACTTC.

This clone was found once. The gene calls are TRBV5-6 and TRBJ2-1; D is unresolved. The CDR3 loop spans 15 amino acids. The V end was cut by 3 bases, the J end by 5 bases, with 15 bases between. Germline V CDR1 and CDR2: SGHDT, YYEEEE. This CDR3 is CASSSLQMGDNEQFF. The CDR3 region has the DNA TGTGCCAGCAGCTCCCTCCAGATGGGCGACAATGAGCAGTTCTTC.